Listed below are T cell receptor beta chains from one sample, sequenced in a study of OX40 agonist ivuxolimab in advanced cancers. TCRdb keeps only in-frame clones here, not all; method: immunoSEQ multiplex PCR. This table has roughly 40,000 clones, 70% to 85% appearing once. The specimen comprised CD4+ or CD8+ T cells sorted from blood, sampled in a trial of the OX40 agonist ivuxolimab. The receptors shown here come from an adult with an advanced solid tumor such as melanoma, head and neck, liver or kidney cancer. CDR3s include the opening cysteine and the closing phenylalanine or tryptophan.

cdr3_aa: CASSYQQTPLHF; v_call: TRBV6-1; j_call: TRBJ1-6
cdr3_aa: CASSWGTSENTEAFF; v_call: TRBV9; j_call: TRBJ1-1
cdr3_aa: CASSLAPGHRTGELFF; v_call: TRBV7-6; j_call: TRBJ2-2
cdr3_aa: CASSGEPNTEAFF; v_call: TRBV6-4; j_call: TRBJ1-1
cdr3_aa: CASSLFSASGGSTGELFF; v_call: TRBV7-2; j_call: TRBJ2-2
cdr3_aa: CASSYSLAVNTEAFF; v_call: TRBV6-5; j_call: TRBJ1-1
cdr3_aa: CAWSVGGTNEKLFF; v_call: TRBV30; j_call: TRBJ1-4
cdr3_aa: CASNSFGNTEAFF; v_call: TRBV6-5; j_call: TRBJ1-1
cdr3_aa: CASSFNRGGYEQYF; v_call: TRBV7-2; j_call: TRBJ2-7
cdr3_aa: CASSFSGNKIRETQYF; v_call: TRBV5-5; j_call: TRBJ2-5
cdr3_aa: CASSRLESGVYFLTDTQYF; v_call: TRBV4-3; j_call: TRBJ2-3
cdr3_aa: CASSIISGGAREQFF; v_call: TRBV19; j_call: TRBJ2-1
cdr3_aa: CASSLATGTEAFF; v_call: TRBV11-2; j_call: TRBJ1-1
cdr3_aa: CASSLSGGGAGETQYF; v_call: TRBV7-8; j_call: TRBJ2-5
cdr3_aa: CASSPPGQGPYEQYF; v_call: TRBV18; j_call: TRBJ2-7
cdr3_aa: CAISELGLEGEPQHF; v_call: TRBV10-3; j_call: TRBJ1-5
cdr3_aa: CASSDGTYEQYF; v_call: TRBV6-1; j_call: TRBJ2-7